Following are 5 T cell receptor beta chains from one sample sequenced in a study of blood T cell repertoires in COVID-19. Here immunoSEQ multiplex PCR was the method, and the copy in TCRdb shows in-frame clones only, minus some. Seen here are over 150,000 clones, about nine tenths observed once, and the top ten hold approximately 2.2%. Material: peripheral blood. The origin of the receptors is a man between 18 and 29 years old with acute or convalescent COVID-19.

The chain combines TRBV29-1 with TRBJ2-7; D gene uncertain. Germline lookup yields CDR1 SQVTM and CDR2 ANQGSEA. Trimming removed 0 bases at V and 1 base at J, with 7 bases between. This CDR3 has 13 residues. CDR3 region: CSVEDPTSYEQYF. CDR3 DNA: TGCAGCGTTGAAGATCCCACATCCTACGAGCAGTACTTC.

The chain combines TRBV3-1 (or the pseudogene TRBV3-2) with TRBJ2-7; D perhaps matches TRBD2 (6 bases). The V end was cut by 3 bases, the J end by 0 bases, with 24 bases between. This CDR3 region has 19 residues. Germline V gene sequence: CDR1 LGHDT, CDR2 YNNKEL (reference sequence). The CDR3 coding sequence is TGTGCCAGCAGCCAGGGTTTAGCGGTCGGGGCCTTCAGCTCCTACGAGCAGTACTTC. Translated, it gives CASSQGLAVGAFSSYEQYF.

This clone was picked up one time. CDR3 DNA sequence: TGTGCCAGCAGCCCGACGGGGGATGGCTACACCTTC. It encodes CASSPTGDGYTF. The chain is built from TRBV4-2 and TRBJ1-2; TRBD1 might be the D (5 bases). The V and J ends lost 4 bases and 6 bases respectively, with 9 bases between them. The germline gives CDR1 LGHNA, CDR2 YNFKEQ. This CDR3 comprises 12 residues.

The chain employs TRBV19 and TRBJ1-3; a possible D gene is TRBD1 (6 bases). V lost 4 bases, J lost 4 bases, and 11 bases lay in between. Germline lookup yields CDR1 LNHDA and CDR2 SQIVND (reference sequence). The CDR3 extends over 14 amino acids. This chain's CDR3 is CASSSRGVGNTIYF. CDR3 in DNA: TGTGCCAGTAGTAGCAGGGGAGTAGGAAACACCATATATTTT.

The CDR3 DNA reads as TGTGCCAGCAAGAAGTGGGGGACAGTAACTGAAGCTTTCTTT. As protein: CASKKWGTVTEAFF. The chain is built from TRBV6-5 and TRBJ1-1; 7 bases are a match to TRBD1. J gave up 5 bases and V 7 bases, and 10 bases lay outside the gene matches. The CDR3 consists of 14 residues. Germline V lookup: CDR1 MNHEY, CDR2 SVGAGI.